The rows below give T cell receptor beta chains drawn from one sample of a study of blood T cell repertoires in COVID-19. Profiling relied on immunoSEQ multiplex PCR, and the TCRdb table lists in-frame clones only, not all of them. This repertoire shows about 170,000 clones, approximately 87% found once; its top ten account for 3.7%. Sequencing was done on a sample of peripheral blood. The receptors were gathered from a man aged 18 to 30 with active or convalescent COVID-19. Each CDR3 is given with its conserved first and last residue. D genes are given only for firm matches. For some rows the clone size is stated as once, few or many, or as a class when expanded; others skip it.

CDR3 protein | CDR3 DNA | D gene | J gene | clone size | V gene
CAWRRPGVNTIYF | TGTGCCTGGAGGCGGCCAGGGGTAAACACCATATATTTT | . | TRBJ1-3 | . | TRBV30
CASSARQGARGHNEQFF | TGTGCCAGCAGTGCACGGCAGGGGGCGCGAGGCCATAATGAGCAGTTCTTC | TRBD1 | TRBJ2-1 | . | TRBV28
CASRDREDGGYTF | TGTGCCAGCAGAGACAGGGAGGACGGTGGCTACACCTTC | TRBD1 | TRBJ1-2 | few | TRBV25-1
CASSIGGGTADTQYF | TGTGCCAGTAGTATAGGAGGGGGCACGGCAGATACGCAGTATTTT | TRBD1 | TRBJ2-3 | . | TRBV19
CASAFAGINNEQFF | TGTGCCAGCGCCTTTGCAGGAATAAACAATGAGCAGTTCTTC | . | TRBJ2-1 | . | TRBV28
CASSFYDRTAGNTIYF | TGTGCCAGCAGCTTCTATGACCGGACAGCTGGAAACACCATATATTTT | . | TRBJ1-3 | . | TRBV5-6
CASSQSGSFSGFHTDTQYF | TGTGCCAGCAGCCAAAGTGGAAGTTTTAGCGGGTTCCACACAGATACGCAGTATTTT | TRBD2 | TRBJ2-3 | . | TRBV3-1/TRBV3-2
CASSQTGFGGYTF | TGTGCCAGCAGCCAAACAGGGTTTGGGGGCTACACCTTC | . | TRBJ1-2 | once | TRBV3-1/TRBV3-2
CATSDPTPAGLAGNEQFF | TGTGCCACCAGTGATCCAACTCCTGCAGGACTAGCGGGGAATGAGCAGTTCTTC | TRBD2 | TRBJ2-1 | once | TRBV24-1
CASSQVMTGDTGELFF | TGCGCCAGCAGCCAAGTGATGACAGGGGACACCGGGGAGCTGTTTTTT | TRBD1 | TRBJ2-2 | . | TRBV4-3
CASIPTGTGGDYTF | TGTGCCAGCATCCCTACCGGGACAGGGGGCGACTACACCTTC | TRBD1 | TRBJ1-2 | few | TRBV6-5
CASNQGGGNQPQHF | TGTGCCAGCAACCAGGGGGGAGGCAATCAGCCCCAGCATTTT | TRBD1 | TRBJ1-5 | few | TRBV7-2
CASRLGAGACTDTQYF | TGTGCAAGTCGCTTAGGGGCGGGGGCCTGCACAGATACGCAGTATTTT | . | TRBJ2-3 | . | TRBV12-2
CSASQGQSKNIQYF | TGCAGTGCTAGTCAAGGACAGTCCAAAAACATTCAGTACTTC | . | TRBJ2-4 | . | TRBV20-1
CASRGTTGYGYTF | TGTGCCAGCAGGGGAACGACAGGGTATGGCTACACCTTC | TRBD1 | TRBJ1-2 | once | TRBV27
CASSRLSTGGADYGYTF | TGCGCCAGCAGCCGTCTCAGCACGGGGGGCGCAGACTATGGCTACACCTTC | . | TRBJ1-2 | . | TRBV4-3
CASSLGQGAIDEQFF | TGTGCCAGCAGCTTGGGACAGGGGGCGATTGATGAGCAGTTCTTC | TRBD1 | TRBJ2-1 | . | TRBV5-4
CASSQAKGTGIYGYTF | TGTGCCAGCAGCCAGGCCAAAGGAACAGGGATCTATGGCTACACCTTC | . | TRBJ1-2 | . | TRBV3-1/TRBV3-2
CSATGTGRFFDYGYTF | TGCAGCGCTACCGGGACAGGGCGGTTTTTTGACTATGGCTACACCTTC | TRBD1 | TRBJ1-2 | few | TRBV29-1
CATSDGPSTGLETQYF | TGTGCCACCAGTGATGGACCATCTACAGGGTTAGAGACCCAGTACTTC | . | TRBJ2-5 | . | TRBV24-1
CASSSRETQYF | TGTGCCAGCAGCTCCCGGGAGACCCAGTACTTC | . | TRBJ2-5 | . | TRBV7-9
CASSSAGQLNQPQHF | TGTGCCAGCAGTTCCGCGGGACAGCTGAATCAGCCCCAGCATTTT | TRBD1 | TRBJ1-5 | . | TRBV6-5
CASTGGTFTHSGYTF | TGTGCCAGCACCGGGGGTACATTCACACACAGTGGCTACACCTTC | . | TRBJ1-2 | . | TRBV2
CASSISPGVGTGELFF | TGTGCCAGTAGTATCTCACCGGGGGTAGGCACCGGGGAGCTGTTTTTT | . | TRBJ2-2 | . | TRBV19
CASSNSGRTTDTQYF | TGCGCCAGCAGCAATAGCGGGCGGACCACAGATACGCAGTATTTT | TRBD2 | TRBJ2-3 | . | TRBV5-1
CASSEGGTHYNEQFF | TGTGCCAGCAGTGAAGGCGGAACTCACTACAATGAGCAGTTCTTC | . | TRBJ2-1 | . | TRBV25-1
CASSLMWTVGTRAFF | TGCGCCAGCAGCTTGATGTGGACAGTGGGTACCAGGGCTTTCTTT | . | TRBJ1-1 | . | TRBV5-1
CASSFKGIGYTF | TGTGCCAGCAGTTTTAAGGGGATCGGCTACACCTTC | . | TRBJ1-2 | once | TRBV27
CASSQSAQGEKLFF | TGTGCCAGCAGCCAATCGGCCCAGGGTGAAAAACTGTTTTTT | . | TRBJ1-4 | . | TRBV16
CASSLAAGDNSYNEQFF | TGTGCCAGCAGCTTAGCGGCTGGGGACAACTCCTACAATGAGCAGTTCTTC | . | TRBJ2-1 | . | TRBV7-8
CASSLDQSSPGAGNTIYF | TGTGCCAGCAGCTTGGATCAAAGTTCTCCAGGGGCTGGAAACACCATATATTTT | . | TRBJ1-3 | . | TRBV5-6
CASLDRTFSEAFF | TGTGCCAGCCTCGACAGGACCTTTTCTGAAGCTTTCTTT | . | TRBJ1-1 | . | TRBV5-8
CASSLAARGGQPQHF | TGTGCCAGCAGCTTAGCGGCGAGGGGGGGTCAGCCCCAGCATTTT | . | TRBJ1-5 | . | TRBV7-2
CASSSLEFRTEAFF | TGTGCCAGCAGTTCCCTGGAGTTTCGAACTGAAGCTTTCTTT | . | TRBJ1-1 | . | TRBV28
CASTAGVNEKLFF | TGTGCCAGCACTGCGGGCGTTAATGAAAAACTGTTTTTT | . | TRBJ1-4 | . | TRBV6-5
CASSLNPGTVTGQPQHF | TGTGCCAGCAGCCTCAACCCGGGGACAGTGACAGGCCAGCCCCAGCATTTT | TRBD1 | TRBJ1-5 | few | TRBV11-2
CASSPARGGAFF | TGTGCCAGCAGCCCTGCTCGCGGCGGAGCTTTCTTT | . | TRBJ1-1 | . | TRBV27
CASSVSNRTYYGYTF | TGTGCCAGCAGCGTATCCAACAGGACGTACTATGGCTACACCTTC | . | TRBJ1-2 | few | TRBV9
CASNTGANYGYTF | TGTGCCAGTAATACAGGGGCTAACTATGGCTACACCTTC | TRBD1 | TRBJ1-2 | . | TRBV10-3
CASRRVPLVDTQYF | TGTGCCAGCAGACGGGTTCCCCTCGTGGATACGCAGTATTTT | . | TRBJ2-3 | . | TRBV19
CASRTSGVNEQFF | TGTGCCAGCAGGACTAGCGGGGTGAATGAGCAGTTCTTC | TRBD2 | TRBJ2-1 | once | TRBV12-3/TRBV12-4
CASSGGTAVNYGYTF | TGTGCCAGCAGCGGTGGGACAGCAGTTAACTATGGCTACACCTTC | TRBD1 | TRBJ1-2 | . | TRBV9
CASSHPWDIYDGYTF | TGTGCCAGCAGTCACCCGTGGGACATTTATGATGGCTACACCTTC | . | TRBJ1-2 | . | TRBV27